Following are 2 T cell receptor beta chains from one sample sequenced in a study of response to subunit inactivated influenza vaccine. TCRdb fed the RT-PCR reads into MiXCR, producing one record per CDR3 protein. The sample includes around 750,000 distinct CDR3 sequences, about 20% of them seen just once. The sequencing here drew on PBMCs from blood, taken roughly 5 days after vaccination. These receptors were obtained from a man aged 50-60 years who received an inactivated influenza vaccine.

The count of this clonotype is one. This chain links TRBV20-1 with TRBJ2-2; 14 bases map to TRBD2. Germline CDR1 is DFQATT and CDR2 is SNEGSKA (reference sequence). The CDR3 covers 15 residues. With V trimmed by 6 bases and J by 8 bases, 8 bases remained unmatched. The CDR3 loop reads CSARTSGRFGGELFF. The DNA of the CDR3 is TGCAGTGCCCGGACTAGCGGGAGGTTTGGAGGGGAGCTGTTTTTT.

This chain joins TRBV20-1 and TRBJ2-1; 8 bases map to TRBD1. There are 16 residues in the CDR3. V lost 1 base and J lost 8; bases outside the gene matches: 13. Germline V gives CDR1 DFQATT, CDR2 SNEGSKA (reference sequence). DNA for the CDR3: TGCAGTGCTAGAGTTCCCAGACAGGGGATTAGGGATGAGCAGTTCTTC. Protein sequence: CSARVPRQGIRDEQFF.